The sequence of this T cell receptor (beta chain) was determined in a study of blood T cell repertoires in COVID-19. The CDR3 spans 14 residues. Germline V CDR1 and CDR2: LGHNA, YNFKEQ. V trimming: 5 bases; J trimming: 5 bases; junction bases outside the gene matches: 2. The data were produced by immunoSEQ multiplex PCR, yet TCRdb's version contains in-frame clones alone and is incomplete. The sample carries about 240,000 clones, about 90% recorded once. The V call is TRBV4-2, the J call TRBJ2-2, with TRBD2 matching 10 bases. Sequenced input: peripheral blood. The clonotype comes from a man aged 60-69 years who had recovered from COVID-19. The CDR3 bases are TGTGCCAGCAGCGTACTAGCGGGAACCGGGGAGCTGTTTTTT. It is translated as CASSVLAGTGELFF.